This TCR beta chain was captured in a study of T cells in Graves' hyperthyroidism and ophthalmopathy. The study, taken as a whole, reports: Using 13 V-J features, a model discriminated ophthalmopathy from stable hyperthyroidism.

RNA transcripts were the template for amplifying TCR beta CDR3 regions. The study used the HTBI primer set for a first-round RT-PCR of the TCR CDR3. TCRdb passed the multiplex PCR reads through MiXCR, listing each CDR3 protein once. This sample has 240,000 or so distinct CDR3 sequences, with roughly 15% found just once. In this sample, this clonotype turned up many times. Its antigen is unidentified. Investigators excluded patients with uncontrolled infection, other autoimmune disease, pregnancy or lactation. PBMCs were sourced from around 10 ml fresh peripheral blood. What was sequenced was blood. This sequence originates from a young woman with Graves' ophthalmopathy.

CDR3 sequence (DNA): TGCAGTGCTAGCCTACCTACTAGCGGGAGAATGGAGACCCAGTACTTC. It codes for CSASLPTSGRMETQYF. The V gene is TRBV20-1, the J gene TRBJ2-5, with 11 nucleotides matching TRBD2. This CDR3 has 16 amino acids. Germline CDR1 reads DFQATT; CDR2 reads SNEGSKA (reference sequence). The V segment lost 3 bases and the J segment 5 bases; nucleotides outside the gene matches: 11.